A single sample gave rise to the 30 T cell receptor beta chains below, sequenced in a study of vaccination and CD4 T cells after COVID-19. Antigens of these TCRs are unknown. Cultured CD4+ T cell DNA was sequenced using the Oncomine TCR Beta short-read assay. MiXCR, applied by TCRdb to the PCR reads, yields one record per CDR3 protein. The table lists approximately 11,000 distinct CDR3 sequences, around a third of them singletons. Treatment here: approximately 9-day PBMC culture with coronavirus spike peptide pools or control peptides (ViraFEST assay). The sequenced sample was CD4+ T cells from blood, cultured in vitro, obtained after SARS-CoV-2 vaccination. These receptors were taken from a human donor who had recovered from COVID-19.

This clonotype was found a few times. The rearrangement joins TRBV28 to TRBJ1-1, with D perhaps matching TRBD1 (5 bases). The V gene lost 5 bases and the J gene lost 5 bases, with 18 bases spanning the gap. This CDR3 spans 15 amino acids. CDR1 is MDHEN and CDR2 is SYDVKM in the germline V gene. CDR3 in DNA: TGTGCCAGCAGTAAAATCCAGGGCCCAAGGACTGAAGCTTTCTTT. Protein: CASSKIQGPRTEAFF.

J is TRBJ2-6 and V is TRBV7-3, with D unclear. Germline CDR1 and CDR2: SGHTA and FQGTGA. CDR3 length equals 15 residues. Trimming cost V 5 bases and J 4 bases, with 12 bases left between them. The CDR3 region has the DNA TGTGCCAGCAGCAAAACAAGCTCCGGGGCCAACGTCCTGACTTTC. It translates to CASSKTSSGANVLTF.

The chain links TRBV7-2 to TRBJ2-1; 14 nucleotides line up with TRBD2. The ends lost 4 bases at V and 8 bases at J; junction bases unmatched: 10. The CDR3 runs to 17 residues. CDR1 and CDR2 (germline): SGHTA, FQGNSA. In nucleotides, the CDR3 is TGTGCCAGCAGCTCCCCAAGACTAGCGGGGGGGACGGATGAGCAGTTCTTC. It specifies CASSSPRLAGGTDEQFF.

The chain has TRBV29-1 and TRBJ1-1, with D perhaps TRBD1 (6 bases). The CDR3 is made up of 11 amino acids. The V end lost 4 bases, the J end lost 13 bases, and 16 bases lay between the germline ends. Germline V gene lookup returns CDR1 SQVTM and CDR2 ANQGSEA. The CDR3 DNA follows: TGCAGCGTTGGGGGGGCTGAGGTCGGTTTCTTT. Amino acids: CSVGGAEVGFF.

The rearrangement links TRBV20-1 to TRBJ2-7, with 9 bases that match TRBD1. The J segment lost 5 bases and the V segment lost 6 bases, leaving 8 bases of the junction unmatched. Germline CDR1 reads DFQATT; CDR2 reads SNEGSKA (reference sequence). The CDR3 is made up of 13 amino acids. The CDR3, as DNA: TGCAGTGCACCGGGACAGGGAAGAGACGAGCAGTACTTC. As protein: CSAPGQGRDEQYF.

CDR3 residues: CASSLRRGGELFF. The CDR3 coding sequence is TGTGCCAGCAGCTTAAGACGCGGCGGGGAGCTGTTTTTT. This chain links TRBV7-3 with TRBJ2-2, with D unclear. Germline values: CDR1 SGHTA, CDR2 FQGTGA. V lost 1 base and J lost 7, with 7 bases in between. There are 13 residues in the CDR3.

The chain combines TRBV4-3 with TRBJ1-2; 7 bases map to TRBD1. This CDR3 is 15 amino acids long. Germline V gene sequence: CDR1 LGHNA, CDR2 YSLEER. V was pared by 3 bases and J by 8 bases, with 12 bases of the junction left unmatched. In DNA form, the CDR3 reads TGCGCCAGCAGCCAGGGGGACAGAACCTTGTGGGGCTACACCTTC. This gives the protein CASSQGDRTLWGYTF.

The rearrangement joins TRBV19 to TRBJ2-4; the D gene is possibly TRBD2 (6 bases). CDR1 and CDR2 from the germline V gene are LNHDA and SQIVND (reference sequence). Trimming stripped 9 bases from V and 4 bases from J, with 19 bases between. CDR3 length: 15 residues. CDR3 sequence: CASQGRRDPKNIQYF. As DNA, the CDR3 is TGTGCCAGCCAAGGGCGGAGGGACCCAAAAAACATTCAGTACTTC.

This clonotype was seen only a few times. The V gene is TRBV10-3, the J gene TRBJ1-1; no firm D call. The CDR3 extends over 13 amino acids. Germline V gene data show CDR1 as ENHRY and CDR2 as SYGVKD. Trimming shortened V by 2 bases and J by 5 bases, and 9 bases separated the two germline ends. The CDR3 region has the DNA TGTGCCATCAGTGAGGCGGGGAGAACTGAAGCTTTCTTT. Protein sequence: CAISEAGRTEAFF.

The chain has TRBV19 and TRBJ2-7; D is perhaps TRBD1 (6 bases). The CDR3 contains 14 residues. Per germline, CDR1 LNHDA and CDR2 SQIVND (reference sequence). Trimming removed 3 bases from V and 0 bases from J, with 9 bases in between. DNA of the CDR3: TGTGCCAGTAGTATGACAGGCAACTCCTACGAGCAGTACTTC. This translates into CASSMTGNSYEQYF.

This clonotype occurred a few times. The gene calls are TRBV7-7 and TRBJ2-3, with D possibly being TRBD1 (6 bases). The CDR3 is 14 amino acids. CDR1 is SSHAT, CDR2 FNYEAQ, per germline (reference sequence). Trimming left V 0 bases short and J 3 bases short, with 7 bases between. The DNA for the CDR3 is TGTGCCAGCAGCTTAGCCGGACAGACAGATACGCAGTATTTT. It codes for CASSLAGQTDTQYF. Variable domain in full (rest from reference TRBV7-7 and TRBJ2-3): GAGVSQSPRYKVTKRGQDVTLRCDPISSHATLYWYQQALGQGPEFLTYFNYEAQPDKSGLPSDRFSAERPEGSISTLTIQRTEQRDSAMYRCASSLAGQTDTQYFGPGTRLTVL.

This clonotype was picked up a small number of times. The V and J genes are TRBV20-1 and TRBJ1-3; D gene unclear. Germline CDR1 reads DFQATT; CDR2 reads SNEGSKA (reference sequence). V was shortened by 3 bases and J by 0 bases, with 6 bases between the two germline ends. The CDR3 is 13 amino acids. CDR3 in DNA: TGCAGTGCTAGTGAGAGCTCTGGAAACACCATATATTTT. Amino acid sequence: CSASESSGNTIYF.

This chain connects TRBV29-1 to TRBJ1-1; 12 positions agree with TRBD1. V was pared by 1 base and J by 9 bases, with 6 bases of the junction left unmatched. The CDR3 is 14 amino acids. Germline-derived CDR1 and CDR2 are SQVTM and ANQGSEA. The CDR3 DNA reads TGCAGCGTTGAAGGGGACAGGGGGCTCGGGAAAGCTTTCTTT. Translation gives CSVEGDRGLGKAFF.

The genes are TRBV28 and TRBJ2-3; D not certain. CDR1 MDHEN and CDR2 SYDVKM come from the germline V gene. Trimming removed 5 bases from V and 2 bases from J, with 11 bases in between. The CDR3 runs to 14 residues. The CDR3: CASSTPGLTDTQYF. The CDR3, as DNA: TGTGCCAGCAGTACCCCGGGCCTCACAGATACGCAGTATTTT. The full variable domain, its missing parts supplied by reference TRBV28 and TRBJ2-3, is DVKVTQSSRYLVKRTGEKVFLECVQDMDHENMFWYRQDPGLGLRLIYFSYDVKMKEKGDIPEGYSVSREKKERFSLILESASTNQTSMYLCASSTPGLTDTQYFGPGTRLTVL.

This clonotype was detected a few times. The V gene is TRBV6-1, the J gene TRBJ1-2; no reliable D call. Germline CDR1 and CDR2: MNHNS and SASEGT. The CDR3 extends over 14 amino acids. V was clipped by 6 bases and J by 3 bases, with 14 bases between them. The CDR3 here is CASRTRTVDYGYTF. The CDR3 DNA sequence: TGTGCCAGCAGGACTAGGACGGTAGACTATGGCTACACCTTC.

J is TRBJ2-4 and V is TRBV11-2; a weak D match, TRBD2 (6 bases). The CDR3 runs to 15 residues. Trimming removed 6 bases from V and 7 bases from J, with 19 bases in between. Germline CDR1 reads SGHAT; CDR2 reads FQNNGV. DNA for the CDR3: TGTGCCAGCAGAGTTGCGGGACTCCCTGGCAACATTCAGTACTTC. Amino acids: CASRVAGLPGNIQYF.

J is TRBJ1-4 and V is TRBV20-1; 12 nucleotides line up with TRBD1. Per germline, CDR1 DFQATT and CDR2 SNEGSKA (reference sequence). There are 19 residues in the CDR3. J lost 10 bases, V lost 0 bases, and 18 bases had no gene match. The CDR3 spells CSARDPSGTGGVGGVKLFF. CDR3 DNA sequence: TGCAGTGCTAGAGACCCATCTGGGACAGGGGGCGTGGGAGGAGTAAAACTGTTTTTT.

The chain couples TRBV27 to TRBJ1-6, with 7 positions matching TRBD1. V shed 8 bases, J shed 4 bases, and the junction held 2 bases outside the gene matches. This CDR3 spans 13 amino acids. Per germline, CDR1 MNHEY and CDR2 SMNVEV (reference sequence). This CDR3 is CASWDSYNSPLHF. The CDR3 bases are TGTGCCAGCTGGGACAGTTATAATTCACCCCTCCACTTT.

This clonotype is labeled medium-sized. This chain uses TRBV19 with TRBJ1-5, with 8 bases lining up with TRBD1. From germline, CDR1 is LNHDA and CDR2 SQIVND (reference sequence). V lost 4 bases and J lost 7; bases outside the gene matches: 6. This CDR3 is 14 amino acids long. In DNA form, the CDR3 reads TGTGCCAGTAGTACGGGACAGGAAGGACAGCCCCAGCATTTT. It codes for CASSTGQEGQPQHF.

In this sample, this clonotype turned up a few times. V and J are TRBV28 and TRBJ2-5; D may be TRBD1 or TRBD2 (6 bases each). CDR3 size: 15 residues. The germline V gene encodes CDR1 MDHEN and CDR2 SYDVKM. Between the trimmed V and J ends, which lost 2 bases and 5 bases, there was a span of 15 bases. The CDR3 region is CASSLQGTFRETQYF. CDR3 nucleotide sequence: TGTGCCAGCAGTTTACAGGGGACTTTTCGGGAGACCCAGTACTTC.

A note on this clonotype: An end of the junction differs from the germline gene, which may be a read error. V gene TRBV5-6 combines with J gene TRBJ1-5; the D is unclear. The CDR3 runs 12 residues. Germline V gene data show CDR1 as SGHDT and CDR2 as YYEEEE. CDR3 nucleotide sequence: TGTGCCAGCAGCTTGAAGGATCAGTCCCAGCATTTT. Protein: CASSLKDQSQHF.

The table lists this clonotype with a few counts. The chain is built from TRBV29-1 and TRBJ2-5, with a possible D match to TRBD1 (5 bases). V lost 6 bases to trimming and J lost 4 bases, with 9 bases between them. Germline lookup yields CDR1 SQVTM and CDR2 ANQGSEA. CDR3 length: 11 residues. CDR3 amino acids: CSVGHGETQYF. The CDR3 region has the DNA TGCAGCGTCGGACACGGAGAGACCCAGTACTTC.

CDR3 in DNA: TGTGCCAGCAGGGAAAACACAAATCAGCCCCAGCATTTT. Protein: CASRENTNQPQHF. This chain links TRBV6-1 with TRBJ1-5, with D hard to call. The CDR3 loop spans 13 amino acids. CDR1 is MNHNS and CDR2 is SASEGT in the germline V gene. Deletions cut 6 bases from V and 4 bases from J, with 10 bases between.

This clonotype has more than one count but fewer than ten. CDR3 in DNA: TGTGCCACCAGTGATTTGCCGGCTAGCGGGACTAGCACAGATACGCAGTATTTT. Amino acid sequence: CATSDLPASGTSTDTQYF. The rearrangement uses TRBV24-1 and TRBJ2-3; TRBD2 matches 9 bases. V gave up 0 bases and J gave up 0 bases; unmatched junction bases: 6. CDR1 KGHDR and CDR2 SFDVKD come from the germline V gene. The CDR3 is 18 residues long.

This chain uses TRBV6-1 with TRBJ2-7; unclear D gene. The V gene's germline CDR1 is MNHNS and CDR2 SASEGT. The CDR3 is 13 amino acids. Trimming shortened V by 7 bases and J by 0 bases, and 10 bases separated the two germline ends. The chain's CDR3 is CASIASSSYEQYF. The CDR3 nucleotides are TGTGCCAGCATCGCTTCTAGCTCCTACGAGCAGTACTTC.

This clonotype was seen more than once but under ten times. The CDR3: CSATRELSYEQYF. CDR3 in DNA: TGCAGTGCTACCCGAGAATTGTCCTACGAGCAGTACTTC. The rearrangement joins TRBV20-1 to TRBJ2-7; no reliable D call. The CDR3 runs 13 residues. CDR1 is DFQATT, CDR2 SNEGSKA, per germline (reference sequence). Trimming removed 4 bases from V and 1 base from J, with 11 bases in between.

The table lists this clonotype with a few counts. V is TRBV24-1 and J is TRBJ2-2; 8 bases are a match to TRBD1. The V segment lost 4 bases and the J segment 7 bases; nucleotides outside the gene matches: 10. The CDR3 runs to 16 residues. CDR1 and CDR2 from the germline V gene are KGHDR and SFDVKD. DNA for the CDR3: TGTGCCACCAGTGACCGTACAGGGGGTAATGTCGGGGAGCTGTTTTTT. Translation: CATSDRTGGNVGELFF.

The table lists this clonotype with a few counts. The gene calls are TRBV20-1 and TRBJ1-5, with TRBD1 as a possible D gene (6 bases). CDR3 length equals 14 residues. Germline loops: CDR1 DFQATT, CDR2 SNEGSKA (reference sequence). Trimming removed 5 bases from V and 4 bases from J, with 15 bases in between. The CDR3 protein is CSAPIRDTNQPQHF. CDR3 coding DNA: TGCAGTGCTCCTATACGGGACACTAATCAGCCCCAGCATTTT.

V and J are TRBV7-2 and TRBJ1-5; a possible D gene is TRBD1 (5 bases). CDR1 is SGHTA and CDR2 is FQGNSA in the germline V gene. V lost 4 bases, J lost 0 bases, and 7 bases lay in between. The CDR3 is 14 residues long. CDR3 in DNA: TGTGCCAGCAGCTCCCAGGGTAGCAATCAGCCCCAGCATTTT. Amino acid sequence: CASSSQGSNQPQHF.

This clonotype is termed large. The gene calls are TRBV6-1 and TRBJ2-1; no definite D call. The CDR3 is 15 residues long. CDR1 is MNHNS and CDR2 is SASEGT in the germline V gene. V lost 6 bases and J 3 bases, leaving 15 bases between the germline ends. The CDR3 spells CASRPWMTNYNEQFF. In DNA form, the CDR3 reads TGTGCCAGCAGACCCTGGATGACGAACTACAATGAGCAGTTCTTC.